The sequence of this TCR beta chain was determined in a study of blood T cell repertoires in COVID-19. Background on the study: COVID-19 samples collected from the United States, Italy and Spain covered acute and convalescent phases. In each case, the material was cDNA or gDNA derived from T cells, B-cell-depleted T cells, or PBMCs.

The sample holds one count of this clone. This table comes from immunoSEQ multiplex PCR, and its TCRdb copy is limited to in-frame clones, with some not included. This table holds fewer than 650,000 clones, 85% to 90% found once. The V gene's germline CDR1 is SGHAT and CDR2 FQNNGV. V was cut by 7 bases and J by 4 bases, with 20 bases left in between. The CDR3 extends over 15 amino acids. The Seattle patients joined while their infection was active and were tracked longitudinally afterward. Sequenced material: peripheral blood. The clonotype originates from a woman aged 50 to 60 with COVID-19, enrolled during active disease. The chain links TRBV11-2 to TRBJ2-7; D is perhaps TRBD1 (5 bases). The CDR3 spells CASTFGRDEGYEQYF. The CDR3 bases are TGTGCCAGCACCTTTGGCAGGGATGAAGGGTACGAGCAGTACTTC.